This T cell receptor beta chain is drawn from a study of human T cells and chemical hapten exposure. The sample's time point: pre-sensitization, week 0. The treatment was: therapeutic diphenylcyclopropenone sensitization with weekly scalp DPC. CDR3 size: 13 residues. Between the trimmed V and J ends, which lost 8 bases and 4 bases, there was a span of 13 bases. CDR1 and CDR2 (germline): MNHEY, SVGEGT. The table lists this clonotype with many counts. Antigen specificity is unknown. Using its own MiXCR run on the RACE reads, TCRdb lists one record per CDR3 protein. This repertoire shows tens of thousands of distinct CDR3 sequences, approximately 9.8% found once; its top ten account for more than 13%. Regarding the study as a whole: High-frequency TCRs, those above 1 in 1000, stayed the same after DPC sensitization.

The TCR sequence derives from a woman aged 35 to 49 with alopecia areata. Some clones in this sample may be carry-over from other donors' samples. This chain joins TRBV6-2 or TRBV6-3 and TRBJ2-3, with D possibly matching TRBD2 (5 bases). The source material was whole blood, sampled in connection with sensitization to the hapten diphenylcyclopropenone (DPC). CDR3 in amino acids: CASYGVEPDTQYF. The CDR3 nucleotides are TGTGCCAGCTACGGGGTGGAGCCAGATACGCAGTATTTT.